This T cell receptor beta chain was captured in a study of T cell changes during pregnancy in multiple sclerosis. V was shortened by 5 bases and J by 7 bases, with 15 bases between the two germline ends. Per the germline V gene, CDR1 is GTSNPN and CDR2 is SVGIG (reference sequence). The CDR3 is 13 amino acids. Produced via immunoSEQ multiplex PCR; TCRdb's table is partial and in-frame only. The profile shows about 93,000 clones, approximately 92% of them singletons. The source of this sequence is a female donor with multiple sclerosis, enrolled in a pregnancy study. Sequenced material: peripheral blood, taken after pregnancy. V and J are TRBV30 and TRBJ1-5, with D unresolved. This CDR3 reads CAWAGRGGQPQHF. CDR3 nucleotides: TGTGCCTGGGCTGGGAGAGGCGGACAGCCCCAGCATTTT. The full variable domain, its missing parts supplied by reference TRBV30 and TRBJ1-5, is SQTIHQWPATLVQPVGSPLSLECTVEGTSNPNLYWYRQAAGRGLQLLFYSVGIGQISSEVPQNLSASRPQDRQFILSSKKLLLSDSGFYLCAWAGRGGQPQHFGDGTRLSIL.